The subject of this entry is one TCR beta chain. Its antigen is as yet unknown. CDR1 is LNHDA, CDR2 SQIVND, per germline (reference sequence). The length of the CDR3 is 14 residues. J was trimmed by 2 bases and V by 7 bases; bases with no gene match: 6. PCR amplification relied on 60 Vbeta primers (plus 13 Jbeta primers). The protocol was immunoSEQ multiplex PCR, while the TCRdb copy is restricted to in-frame clones and leaves out a portion. The sample lists roughly 200,000 clones; around 77% were seen once. This sample stems from a study of cytomegalovirus exposure and HLA in healthy donors. About the research overall: Previous work identified 90 million to 130 million unique TCR beta sequences from 150 million to 200 million T cells. Researchers found that about 84% of 398 genotyped donors fell within the Caucasian-associated ancestry cluster. The study, taken as a whole, reports: Later analysis demonstrated an association between a missense DCLRE1C variant and TCR beta V- and J-gene trimming. Several of the most significant clusters were apparently associated with common viral pathogens in a later analysis.

The receptor comes from a man between 60 and 70 years old in good health and CMV-seronegative. The genes are TRBV19 and TRBJ2-3; TRBD1 agrees at 7 bases. Sequencing was done on a sample of PBMCs. The CDR3 is CASKRGQLTDTQYF. The CDR3 nucleotides read TGTGCCAGTAAGAGGGGGCAGCTCACAGATACGCAGTATTTT.